The 2 T cell receptor beta chains below come from one sample, sequenced in a study of OX40 agonist ivuxolimab in advanced cancers. The method was immunoSEQ multiplex PCR; TCRdb's version includes in-frame clones alone and lacks a portion of them. The data hold roughly 25,000 clones, with 85% observed a single time. The starting material was CD4+ or CD8+ T cells sorted from blood, obtained in a trial of the OX40 agonist ivuxolimab. The receptor source for this set is an adult with an advanced solid tumor such as melanoma, head and neck, liver or kidney cancer.

The V gene is TRBV9, the J gene TRBJ1-2; D is ambiguous. The germline V and J ends were trimmed by 1 base and 7 bases, with 8 bases remaining between them. CDR3 length equals 12 residues. CDR1 SGDLS and CDR2 YYNGEE come from the germline V gene. The CDR3 loop reads CASSVWAGGYTF. As DNA, the CDR3 is TGTGCCAGCAGCGTATGGGCCGGTGGCTACACCTTC.

This clone came up once. The genes are TRBV10-3 and TRBJ1-2; no clear D. Germline lookup yields CDR1 ENHRY and CDR2 SYGVKD. V was trimmed by 3 bases and J by 2 bases, leaving 13 bases between them. The CDR3 sequence is 15 residues long. CDR3 protein: CAISDHREGNYGYTF. CDR3 DNA: TGTGCCATCAGTGATCATCGGGAAGGCAACTATGGCTACACCTTC.